Listed below are T cell receptor beta chains from one sample, sequenced in a study of T cell repertoires in cytomegalovirus infection. MiXCR was run by TCRdb on the reads, yielding one entry per CDR3 protein. The table lists nearly 650,000 distinct CDR3 sequences, 20% to 25% of them singletons, with less than 10% in the top ten. The specimen sequenced was CD8+ T cells from PBMCs. The receptors stem from a human donor in good health (CMV status not recorded). Some clones in this sample may be carry-over from other donors' samples. Each CDR3 is given with its conserved first and last residue. A D gene is named only where the DNA matches it firmly.

>TRBD2|TRBJ2-1|TRBV12-3/TRBV12-4
CASTRKSGAAYNEQFF
>NA|TRBJ2-1|TRBV19
CASSRDSSSYNEQFF
>TRBD2|TRBJ2-3|TRBV7-9
CASSGLAGGLTDTQYF
>NA|TRBJ1-2|TRBV6-6
CASSPLTNPANYGYTF
>NA|TRBJ2-3|TRBV4-1
CASSHPAGDGTDTQYF
>NA|TRBJ2-5|TRBV10-3
CAISDPGRGLEYQETQYF
>NA|TRBJ2-5|TRBV28
CATTQGVEETQYF
>NA|TRBJ2-6|TRBV28
CASCVGGAVSGANVLTF
>TRBD1|TRBJ2-7|TRBV19
CASSFGQGSLYEQYF
>NA|TRBJ1-1|TRBV28
CASRNGVSTEAFF
>NA|TRBJ1-2|TRBV2
CASSEGQPYGYTF
>NA|TRBJ1-1|TRBV19
CASSARGGTEAFF
>NA|TRBJ1-1|TRBV28
CASSHSDQGYTEAFF
>TRBD1|TRBJ1-2|TRBV29-1
CSVGDRAKGYTF
>TRBD1|TRBJ2-3|TRBV7-6
CASSLGQGSSTDTQYF
>NA|TRBJ1-2|TRBV5-6
CASSRGQEHINRGYTF
>NA|TRBJ1-2|TRBV12-3/TRBV12-4
CASSLNTGGFYGYTF
>TRBD2|TRBJ2-1|TRBV27
CASSPQRGAYNEQFF
>NA|TRBJ2-7|TRBV7-2
CASSPRAGHPGYEQYF
>NA|TRBJ2-2|TRBV7-3
CASSIASGELFF
>NA|TRBJ1-1|TRBV5-6
CASSLARPTEAFF
>NA|TRBJ2-6|TRBV28
CASSLSDGGANVLTF
>TRBD2|TRBJ2-1|TRBV24-1
CATSDPTSGGGNEQFF
>NA|TRBJ1-2|TRBV29-1
CSVEARRGYTF
>NA|TRBJ2-2|TRBV19
CASSIQETTGELFF
>NA|TRBJ2-3|TRBV25-1
CASSGGNILPDTQYF
>NA|TRBJ2-3|TRBV6-5
CASSYSGAWGASTDTQYF
>NA|TRBJ2-3|TRBV2
CASSGAGVSTDTQYF
>NA|TRBJ2-2|TRBV6-6
CASSYQGRDTNTGELFF
>TRBD1|TRBJ2-3|TRBV12-3/TRBV12-4
CASSDRVRGRTDTQYF
>NA|TRBJ1-5|TRBV4-1
CASSQEKTDSNQPQHF
>TRBD2|TRBJ2-2|TRBV4-1
CASSQGLAGSTGELFF
>NA|TRBJ2-2|TRBV10-3
CAISERAFANTGELFF
>NA|TRBJ1-1|TRBV7-2
CASSLVVRNTEAFF
>NA|TRBJ2-6|TRBV6-1
CASSGLLSGANVLTF
>NA|TRBJ1-1|TRBV6-2/TRBV6-3
CASSTLYEAFF
>TRBD2|TRBJ2-1|TRBV20-1
CSARDSRGGYNEQFF
>TRBD2|TRBJ2-3|TRBV27
CASRRERGASIDTQYF
>TRBD2|TRBJ2-3|TRBV28
CASSVLGLAGGDTQYF
>TRBD1|TRBJ2-3|TRBV14
CASSQATGTQYF
>NA|TRBJ2-1|TRBV11-1
CASSLSGTGVYNEQFF
>NA|TRBJ2-7|TRBV4-1
CASSQEITTDSYEQYF
>NA|TRBJ2-5|TRBV29-1
CSVDQETQYF
>NA|TRBJ2-1|TRBV5-1
CASSLEGPTADNEQFF
>TRBD2|TRBJ2-1|TRBV6-4
CASSGEGEAGLGEQFF
>TRBD2|TRBJ2-1|TRBV5-1
CASSLVGLAGGNGQFF
>TRBD1|TRBJ1-1|TRBV28
CASSFRGQGAEAFF
>NA|TRBJ2-6|TRBV20-1
CSARDHYSGANVLTF
>NA|TRBJ1-5|TRBV2
CASSDPRRSDQPQHF
>NA|TRBJ2-1|TRBV4-1
CASSQVIGDEQFF
>NA|TRBJ2-2|TRBV28
CASSFLLVTGELFF
>NA|TRBJ1-1|TRBV6-1
CASSEIGNTEAFF
>NA|TRBJ1-1|TRBV14
CASSQLQVGTKAFF
>TRBD2|TRBJ2-2|TRBV7-2
CASSSRTSVNTGELFF
>TRBD1|TRBJ1-2|TRBV27
CASSWDPTATGEYGYTF
>TRBD2|TRBJ2-1|TRBV19
CASSMRGLAGGVLAYNEQFF